A single sample is the source of the 18 T cell receptor beta chains below, sequenced in a study of cytomegalovirus exposure and HLA in healthy donors. PCR was performed using 60 Vbeta and 13 Jbeta primers. Sequenced by immunoSEQ multiplex PCR; TCRdb stores in-frame clones only, minus some. Counted here are some 99,000 clones, 74% occurring once; the ten biggest clones make up less than 2%. Sequences were obtained from PBMCs. Source of these receptors: a male donor in good health and CMV-seronegative.

The V gene is TRBV7-2, the J gene TRBJ2-3; D remains ambiguous. CDR1 is SGHTA, CDR2 FQGNSA, per germline. This CDR3 spans 12 amino acids. The V gene lost 7 bases and the J gene lost 0 bases, with 5 bases spanning the gap. CDR3 loop: CASTYSTDTQYF. CDR3 DNA sequence: TGTGCCAGCACGTATAGCACAGATACGCAGTATTTT.

The chain combines TRBV6-5 with TRBJ2-2; D not certain. CDR3 length: 15 amino acids. Germline values: CDR1 MNHEY, CDR2 SVGAGI. The V end lost 2 bases, the J end lost 2 bases, and 9 bases lay between the germline ends. The chain's CDR3 is CASSYGPTNTGELFF. CDR3 bases: TGTGCCAGCAGTTACGGGCCTACTAACACCGGGGAGCTGTTTTTT.

This clone was recorded a few times. The chain couples TRBV6-6 to TRBJ2-7, with 14 bases identical to TRBD2. This CDR3 spans 16 amino acids. Germline lookup yields CDR1 MNHNY and CDR2 SVGAGI (reference sequence). The trim removed 2 bases at V and 2 bases at J, leaving 2 bases unmatched. CDR3 DNA sequence: TGTGCCAGCAGTTACGGGGGACTAGCGGGAGCCTACGAGCAGTACTTC. It specifies CASSYGGLAGAYEQYF.

The rearrangement uses TRBV7-9 and TRBJ1-1; no definite D call. V shed 5 bases and J shed 1 base, with 14 bases lying between them. This CDR3 has 15 amino acids. Per germline, CDR1 SEHNR and CDR2 FQNEAQ (reference sequence). CDR3 loop: CASSDSTAGNTEAFF. In DNA, the CDR3 is TGTGCCAGCAGCGATTCCACGGCGGGGAACACTGAAGCTTTCTTT.

The rearrangement uses TRBV5-6 and TRBJ2-7, with 7 bases lining up with TRBD1. Germline lookup yields CDR1 SGHDT and CDR2 YYEEEE. The junction had 7 bases not matched to a gene; V was cut back by 4 bases and J by 6 bases. The CDR3 runs 13 residues. The CDR3 protein is CASSKYRGCEQYF. DNA of the CDR3: TGTGCCAGCAGCAAGTACAGGGGTTGCGAGCAGTACTTC.

The chain links TRBV28 to TRBJ2-3; 8 nucleotides match TRBD2. The junction had 5 bases not matched to a gene; V was cut back by 6 bases and J by 0 bases. CDR1 MDHEN and CDR2 SYDVKM come from the germline V gene. The CDR3 totals 15 residues. CDR3 DNA: TGTGCCAGCAGCCCACTAGCGGTTAGCACAGATACGCAGTATTTT. Amino acids: CASSPLAVSTDTQYF.

This clone has more than one count but fewer than ten. The V call is TRBV6-4, the J call TRBJ2-3, with D perhaps TRBD1 (5 bases). Germline CDR1 is MRHNA and CDR2 is SNTAGT. Deletions cut 4 bases from V and 2 bases from J, with 10 bases between. The CDR3 spans 14 residues. Written as DNA, the CDR3 is TGTGCCAGCAGTGTTGACAGAAACACAGATACGCAGTATTTT. Encoded protein: CASSVDRNTDTQYF.

The rearrangement joins TRBV27 to TRBJ1-2, with 8 bases lining up with TRBD1. In germline, CDR1 is MNHEY, CDR2 SMNVEV (reference sequence). V was pared by 2 bases and J by 7 bases, with 6 bases of the junction left unmatched. The CDR3 sequence is 14 residues long. CDR3 sequence: CASSLGVTGVGYTF. The CDR3 DNA sequence: TGTGCCAGCAGTTTAGGTGTGACAGGGGTTGGCTACACCTTC.

This chain joins TRBV6-5 and TRBJ2-2, with D possibly TRBD1 on 6 matching bases. Per germline, CDR1 MNHEY and CDR2 SVGAGI. The CDR3 sequence is 15 residues long. V lost 0 bases, J lost 7 bases, and 12 bases lay in between. The CDR3 DNA is TGTGCCAGCAGTTACTCTATGGGGGCAAACGGGGAGCTGTTTTTT. Its translation is CASSYSMGANGELFF.

About this clone itself: A junction end diverges from the germline sequence, so it may reflect a read error. V usage is TRBV27 and J usage is TRBJ1-2; TRBD1 is a possible D gene (6 bases). Germline V gives CDR1 MNHEY, CDR2 SMNVEV (reference sequence). The CDR3 is 16 amino acids. The CDR3 loop reads CASSPVVWGRNYGYPF. Here the CDR3 DNA reads TGTGCCAGCAGTCCGGTCGTTTGGGGGCGGAACTATGGCTACCCCTTC.

V is TRBV23-1 and J is TRBJ1-3; unclear D gene. TRBV23-1 is marked as an open reading frame, function uncertain. The CDR3 length is 15 residues. V was pared by 0 bases and J by 3 bases, with 9 bases between. The CDR3 DNA sequence: TGCGCCAGCAGTCAATCGAACATTAATGGAAACACCATATATTTT. Encoded protein: CASSQSNINGNTIYF.

The V gene is TRBV19, the J gene TRBJ1-5; unclear D gene. The ends were cut back, 10 bases at V and 4 bases at J, with 17 bases in the middle. Looked up from germline, CDR1 is LNHDA and CDR2 is SQIVND (reference sequence). The CDR3 spans 14 residues. CDR3 sequence (DNA): TGTGCCACCTCACCCCAGGCAGCAAATCAGCCCCAGCATTTT. Its protein product is CATSPQAANQPQHF. The variable domain in full, with the rest retrieved from reference TRBV19 and TRBJ1-5, is DGGITQSPKYLFRKEGQNVTLSCEQNLNHDAMYWYRQDPGQGLRLIYYSQIVNDFQKGDIAEGYSVSREKKESFPLTVTSAQKNPTAFYLCATSPQAANQPQHFGDGTRLSIL.

The chain employs TRBV28 and TRBJ1-2; 9 bases match TRBD1. The trim removed 5 bases at V and 1 base at J, leaving 5 bases unmatched. Germline assignment: CDR1 MDHEN and CDR2 SYDVKM. This CDR3 spans 15 amino acids. The CDR3 region has the DNA TGTGCCAGCAGTCCGGGACAGGGCCATAACTATGGCTACACCTTC. This sequence encodes CASSPGQGHNYGYTF.

CDR3: CASSSLHSSYEQYF. The CDR3, as DNA: TGTGCCAGCAGCTCACTCCACAGCTCCTACGAGCAGTACTTC. J is TRBJ2-7 and V is TRBV7-3; D is unclear. Trimming shortened V by 4 bases and J by 0 bases, and 10 bases separated the two germline ends. This CDR3 has 14 amino acids. Germline V gives CDR1 SGHTA, CDR2 FQGTGA.

CDR3 in amino acids: CASSHRGTTEAFF. CDR3 coding DNA: TGTGCCAGCAGCCACCGGGGAACCACTGAAGCTTTCTTT. This sequence joins TRBV14 and TRBJ1-1; D is ambiguous. Trimming cost V 3 bases and J 4 bases, with 9 bases left between them. This CDR3 is built from 13 residues. CDR1 and CDR2 from the germline V gene are SGHDN and FVKESK.

Only a few counts were recorded for this clone. The chain uses TRBV6-5 and TRBJ2-5; D gene uncertain. The CDR3 consists of 12 residues. Trimming shortened V by 2 bases and J by 5 bases, and 6 bases separated the two germline ends. CDR1 is MNHEY and CDR2 is SVGAGI in the germline V gene. CDR3 DNA sequence: TGTGCCAGCAGTTACCGGCGGGAGACCCAGTACTTC. Protein product: CASSYRRETQYF.

The chain links TRBV5-3 to TRBJ1-2, with D perhaps TRBD1 (5 bases). TRBV5-3 is an ORF, and what it does is uncertain. Between the trimmed V and J ends, which lost 0 bases and 0 bases, there was a span of 9 bases. The CDR3 totals 15 residues. The CDR3 nucleotides read TGTGCCAGAAGCTTGGTACAGGCCGCTAACTATGGCTACACCTTC. Translation: CARSLVQAANYGYTF.

The chain combines TRBV6-6 with TRBJ2-3, with 10 bases fitting TRBD1. Germline CDR1 reads MNHNY; CDR2 reads SVGAGI (reference sequence). V gave up 7 bases and J gave up 2 bases; unmatched junction bases: 3. This CDR3 spans 14 amino acids. The DNA of the CDR3 is TGTGCCAGCATGGACAGGGGGTCCACAGATACGCAGTATTTT. It is translated as CASMDRGSTDTQYF.